These T cell receptor beta chains were read from a single sample in a study of tumor and adjacent non-tumor tissue in lung cancer. MiXCR, applied by TCRdb to the multiplex PCR reads, yields one record per CDR3 protein. The repertoire holds about 44,000 distinct CDR3 sequences, roughly 67% seen once, with roughly 31% in the top ten. The sample consisted of distant non-tumor lung tissue. These TCRs come from a woman in her 70s with non-small cell lung cancer. The CDR3 runs from the conserved cysteine through the conserved F or W. A D gene is named only where the DNA matches it firmly. Clone sizes are given selectively: once, few, many, or a class where the clone is expanded.

>TRBD1|TRBV6-5|TRBJ1-5|.
TGTGCCAGCAGTACCGACAGGGGTCGGGCTCAGCCCCAACATTTT
CASSTDRGRAQPQHF
>.|TRBV5-6|TRBJ2-7|many
TGTGCCAGCAGCCGGGACGTGATATACGAGCAGTACTTC
CASSRDVIYEQYF
>.|TRBV12-3/TRBV12-4|TRBJ2-7|few
TGTGCCAGCAGTTTCAGGCGGGACCTCCACGGGCAGTACTTC
CASSFRRDLHGQYF
>.|TRBV10-3|TRBJ1-5|many
TGTGCCATCAGTGGGGGAGGATGGCAGCCCCAGCATTTT
CAISGGGWQPQHF
>TRBD2|TRBV20-1|TRBJ2-1|.
TGCAGTGTTGGGGAACTAGCGGGAGACGATAATGAGCGGTTCTTC
CSVGELAGDDNERFF
>.|TRBV6-6|TRBJ2-3|few
TGCGCCAGCAGTCCCCGGGACTTTCCAGATATGCAGTATTTT
CASSPRDFPDMQYF
>.|TRBV7-8|TRBJ1-3|few
TGTGCCAGCAGCTTATATACAGTACCTGGAAACACCATATATTTT
CASSLYTVPGNTIYF
>.|TRBV5-1|TRBJ2-7|.
TGTGCCAGCAGCTTGGGCACTAGATCCTACGAGCAGTACTTC
CASSLGTRSYEQYF
>.|TRBV6-1|TRBJ2-1|.
.
CAYMCPLNNEQFF
>.|TRBV2|TRBJ2-6|few
TGTGCCAGCAGTGTGCGGGGCTGGGCCAACGTCCTGACTTTC
CASSVRGWANVLTF
>TRBD2|TRBV28|TRBJ2-3|once
TGTGCCAGCAGTTTGCGACTAGCGGGAGCCGGCGCAGGTACGCAGTATTTT
CASSLRLAGAGAGTQYF
>TRBD2|TRBV28|TRBJ2-1|once
TGTGCCAGCAGTTGGGATATTGGGGGCGGGAGGGGGCACAATGAGCAGTTCTTC
CASSWDIGGGRGHNEQFF
>.|TRBV6-5|TRBJ1-2|.
TGTGCCAGCAGTTATCAGTCCACCCAGGGCTCTGGCTACACCTTC
CASSYQSTQGSGYTF
>.|TRBV6-5|TRBJ2-5|.
TGTGCCAGCGGTTACTCGCTTGGGGAGGGGGATGAGACCCAGCACTTC
CASGYSLGEGDETQHF
>.|TRBV14|TRBJ2-2|.
TGTGCCAGCAGCCAATTATACCGTGGCCCTTGGCTGGAGCTGTTTTTT
CASSQLYRGPWLELFF
>.|TRBV29-1|TRBJ2-1|.
TGTAGCGTTCCCCCTAGTAGGCACAATGAGCAGTTCTTC
CSVPPSRHNEQFF
>.|TRBV6-5|TRBJ1-2|once
TGTGCCAGCAGCTACTCGCTGGTGGAATACTATGGCTACACCTTC
CASSYSLVEYYGYTF
>.|TRBV12-3/TRBV12-4|TRBJ2-7|.
TGTGCCAGCAGTCTCGGGGGCAGCCCATCCTACGAGCAGTACTTC
CASSLGGSPSYEQYF
>TRBD2|TRBV4-1|TRBJ2-7|many
TGCGCCAGCAGCCTGGGACTAGCGGGGACCTACGAGCAGTACTTC
CASSLGLAGTYEQYF
>TRBD1|TRBV5-4|TRBJ2-4|many
TGTGCCAGCAACGACAGGGGGAAAAACATTCAGTACTTC
CASNDRGKNIQYF
>.|TRBV5-1|TRBJ2-2|few
TGCACCAGCAGCTTGGCAAGGTCCACCGGGGAGCTGTTTTTT
CTSSLARSTGELFF
>.|TRBV11-1|TRBJ1-2|.
TGTACCAGCAGTCTTTCGGGAGTTAGCTATGGCTACACCTTC
CTSSLSGVSYGYTF
>TRBD2|TRBV6-1|TRBJ2-7|many
TGTGCCAGCAGTGAAGGACTAGCGGGAAACTACGAGCAGTACTTC
CASSEGLAGNYEQYF
>.|TRBV4-1|TRBJ2-7|.
TGCGCCAGTAGCCCACGGGACGACTTCTACGAGCAATACTTC
CASSPRDDFYEQYF
>.|TRBV29-1|TRBJ1-1|.
TGCAGCGTTGAAACGGTGTTCAGGAACACTGAAGCTCTATTT
CSVETVFRNTEALF
>.|TRBV10-1|TRBJ2-3|.
TGCGCCAGCAGTGACCGGGCTAACGGGAGCAGCACAGATAAGCAGTATTTT
CASSDRANGSSTDKQYF